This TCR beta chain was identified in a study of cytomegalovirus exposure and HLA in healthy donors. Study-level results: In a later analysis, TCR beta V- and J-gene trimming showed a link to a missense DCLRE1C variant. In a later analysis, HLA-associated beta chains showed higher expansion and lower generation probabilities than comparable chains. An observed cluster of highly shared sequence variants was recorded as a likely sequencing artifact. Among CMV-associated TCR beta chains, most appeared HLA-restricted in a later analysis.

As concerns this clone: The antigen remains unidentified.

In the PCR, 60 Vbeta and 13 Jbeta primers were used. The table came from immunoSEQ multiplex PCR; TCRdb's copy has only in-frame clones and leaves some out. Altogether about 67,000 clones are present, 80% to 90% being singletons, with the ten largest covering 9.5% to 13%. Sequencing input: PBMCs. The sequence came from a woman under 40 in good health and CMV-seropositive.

CDR3 loop: CASSETPGDEKLFF. The DNA of the CDR3 is TGTGCCAGCAGTGAAACACCGGGGGATGAAAAACTGTTTTTT. This chain connects TRBV6-1 to TRBJ1-4; perhaps TRBD1 as D (5 bases). CDR3 length: 14 residues. Per the germline V gene, CDR1 is MNHNS and CDR2 is SASEGT. V lost 2 bases to trimming and J lost 6 bases, with 10 bases between them.